Below, one T cell receptor beta chain is given with its context. Its target antigen remains unknown. No much larger clonotype is one base removed from it; base qualities were not supplied. Other DNA sequences in this specimen translate into the identical CDR3. The data were obtained in a study of control samples from healthy donors and cancer patients (TCRdb year 2020). The protocol used for the library was the immunoSEQ multiplex PCR assay. TCRdb holds this immuneACCESS table with in-frame rearrangements only. Some clones are missing; in checked studies, unresolved V genes explain under half, and the rest has no known cause. The sample records some 130,000 clones, 92% of which are singletons. The ten top clones hold 2% to 2.5% of the sample. Inclusive of the bounding cysteine and phenylalanine, the CDR3 is 13 residues long. Just the 39-base CDR3 DNA is kept, in frame starting at base 1. The junction carries 6 bases between V and J, which are trimmed by 2 bases and 2 bases respectively. CDR1 and CDR2 were assigned from the germline V gene as MDHEN and SYDVKM.

This TCR was recovered from a woman in her 50s in good health. The chain is encoded by TRBV28 joined to TRBJ1-2, with the D segment identity uncertain. The sequencing sample was made of blood. The nucleotide sequence reads TGTGCCAGCAGTTTAGACGGAAACTATGGCTACACCTTC. Translated, this gives CASSLDGNYGYTF.